This T cell receptor beta chain is from a study of blood T cell repertoires in COVID-19. Turning to the study itself: The study drew acute and convalescent COVID-19 samples from the United States, Italy and Spain. T cells, B-cell-depleted T cells, or PBMCs provided the cDNA or gDNA that served as material.

This CDR3 has 14 residues. V gave up 4 bases and J gave up 3 bases; unmatched junction bases: 1. Germline CDR1 KGHSH, CDR2 LQKENI. As processed by the authors: Amplification of reference gene primers provided the estimated nucleated cell counts. Sequencing used immunoSEQ multiplex PCR; TCRdb keeps in-frame clones, though not all of them. D and trimming were read from the DNA, whereas the V and J calls and clone size are those reported in that table. The sample includes around 100,000 clones, over 75% of them seen just once. The material sequenced was peripheral blood. This clonotype originated in a woman older than 75 with acute or convalescent COVID-19. The V and J genes are TRBV18 and TRBJ2-5, with TRBD2 identical over 11 bases. CDR3 bases: TGTGCCAGCTCACTGGGACTAGCGGAAGAGACCCAGTACTTC. Translation: CASSLGLAEETQYF.